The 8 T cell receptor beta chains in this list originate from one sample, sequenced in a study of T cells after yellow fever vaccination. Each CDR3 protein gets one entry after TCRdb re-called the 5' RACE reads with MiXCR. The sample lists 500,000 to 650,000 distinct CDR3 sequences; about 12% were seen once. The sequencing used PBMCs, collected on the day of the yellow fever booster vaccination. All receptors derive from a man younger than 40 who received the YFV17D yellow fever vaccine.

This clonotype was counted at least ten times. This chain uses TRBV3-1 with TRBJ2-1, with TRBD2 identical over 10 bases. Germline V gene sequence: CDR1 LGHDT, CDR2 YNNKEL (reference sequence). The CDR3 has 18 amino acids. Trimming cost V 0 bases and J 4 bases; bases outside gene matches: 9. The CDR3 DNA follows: TGTGCCAGCAGCCAAGAATTCTATGGGACTAGCGAATACAATGAGCAGTTCTTC. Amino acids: CASSQEFYGTSEYNEQFF.

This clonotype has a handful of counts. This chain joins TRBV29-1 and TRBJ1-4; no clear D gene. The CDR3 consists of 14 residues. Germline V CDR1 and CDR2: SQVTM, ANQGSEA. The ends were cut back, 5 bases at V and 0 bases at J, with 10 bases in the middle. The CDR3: CSVPESSTNEKLFF. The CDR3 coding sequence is TGCAGCGTTCCAGAATCGTCAACTAATGAAAAACTGTTTTTT.

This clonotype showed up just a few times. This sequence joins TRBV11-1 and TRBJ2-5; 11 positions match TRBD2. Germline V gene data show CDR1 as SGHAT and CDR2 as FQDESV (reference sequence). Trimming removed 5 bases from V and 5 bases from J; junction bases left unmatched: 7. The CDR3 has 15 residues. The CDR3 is CASSLLAGGMETQYF. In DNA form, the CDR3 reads TGTGCCAGCAGCCTCTTAGCGGGAGGGATGGAGACCCAGTACTTC.

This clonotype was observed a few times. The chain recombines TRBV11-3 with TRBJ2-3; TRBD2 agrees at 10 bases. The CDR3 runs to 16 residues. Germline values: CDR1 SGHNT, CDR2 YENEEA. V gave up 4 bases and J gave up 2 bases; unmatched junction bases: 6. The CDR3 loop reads CASSSGLADATDTQYF. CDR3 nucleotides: TGTGCCAGCAGCTCCGGACTAGCGGACGCCACAGATACGCAGTATTTT.

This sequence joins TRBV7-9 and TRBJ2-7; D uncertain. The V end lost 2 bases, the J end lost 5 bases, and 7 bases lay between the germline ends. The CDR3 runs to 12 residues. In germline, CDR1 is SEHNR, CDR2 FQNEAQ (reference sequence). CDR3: CASSLPPDEQYF. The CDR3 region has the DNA TGTGCCAGCAGCTTACCCCCAGACGAGCAGTACTTC.

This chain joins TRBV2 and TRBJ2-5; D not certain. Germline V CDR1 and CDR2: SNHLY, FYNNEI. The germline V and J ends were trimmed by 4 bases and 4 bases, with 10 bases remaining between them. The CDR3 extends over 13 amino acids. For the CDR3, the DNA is TGTGCCAGCAGTGTCCGATTAGGAGAGACCCAGTACTTC. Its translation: CASSVRLGETQYF.

This chain's CDR3 is CASSQMGQGADRPFF. CDR3 nucleotide sequence: TGCGCCAGCAGCCAAATGGGACAGGGGGCGGATCGGCCTTTCTTT. This chain connects TRBV4-3 to TRBJ1-1; TRBD1 matches 12 bases. Germline CDR1 is LGHNA and CDR2 is YSLEER. The CDR3 extends over 15 amino acids. V shed 2 bases and J 12 bases; nucleotides not matched to a gene: 10.

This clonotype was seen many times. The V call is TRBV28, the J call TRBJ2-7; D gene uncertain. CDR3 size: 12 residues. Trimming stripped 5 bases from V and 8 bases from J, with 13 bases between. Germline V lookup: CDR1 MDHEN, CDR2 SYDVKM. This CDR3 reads CASSQGKGKQYF. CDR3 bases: TGTGCCAGCAGTCAAGGGAAAGGAAAGCAGTACTTC.